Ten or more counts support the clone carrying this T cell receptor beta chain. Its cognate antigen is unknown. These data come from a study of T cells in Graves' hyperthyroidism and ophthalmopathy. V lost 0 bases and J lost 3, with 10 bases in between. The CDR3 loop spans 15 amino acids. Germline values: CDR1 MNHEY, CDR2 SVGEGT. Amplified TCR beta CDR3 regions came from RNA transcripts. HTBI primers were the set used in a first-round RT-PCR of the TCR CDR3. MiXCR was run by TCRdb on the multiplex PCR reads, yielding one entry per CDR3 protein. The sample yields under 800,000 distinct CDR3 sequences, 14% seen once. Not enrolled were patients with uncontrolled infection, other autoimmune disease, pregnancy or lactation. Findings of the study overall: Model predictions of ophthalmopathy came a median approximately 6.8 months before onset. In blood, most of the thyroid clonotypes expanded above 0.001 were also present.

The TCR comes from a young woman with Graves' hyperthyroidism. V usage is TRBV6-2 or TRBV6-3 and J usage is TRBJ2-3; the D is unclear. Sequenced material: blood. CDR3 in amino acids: CASSYSSSVTDTQYF. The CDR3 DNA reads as TGTGCCAGCAGTTACTCGTCGTCCGTAACAGATACGCAGTATTTT.